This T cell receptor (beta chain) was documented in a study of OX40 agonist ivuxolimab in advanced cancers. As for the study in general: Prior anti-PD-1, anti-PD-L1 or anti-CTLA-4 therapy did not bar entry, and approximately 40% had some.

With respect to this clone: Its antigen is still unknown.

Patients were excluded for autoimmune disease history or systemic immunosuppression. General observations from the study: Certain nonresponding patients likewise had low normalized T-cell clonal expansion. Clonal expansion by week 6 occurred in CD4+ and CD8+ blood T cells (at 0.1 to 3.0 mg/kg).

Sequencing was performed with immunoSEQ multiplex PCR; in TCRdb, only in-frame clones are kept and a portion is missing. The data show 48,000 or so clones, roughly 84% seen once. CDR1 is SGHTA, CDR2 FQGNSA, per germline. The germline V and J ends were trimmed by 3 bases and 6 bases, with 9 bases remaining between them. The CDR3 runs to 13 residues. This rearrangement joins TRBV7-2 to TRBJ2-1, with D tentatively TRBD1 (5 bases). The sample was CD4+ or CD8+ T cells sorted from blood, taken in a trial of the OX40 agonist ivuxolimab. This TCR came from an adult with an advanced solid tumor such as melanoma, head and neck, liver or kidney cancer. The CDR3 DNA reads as TGTGCCAGCAGCTTGATGGGGCGCAATGAGCAGTTCTTC. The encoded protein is CASSLMGRNEQFF. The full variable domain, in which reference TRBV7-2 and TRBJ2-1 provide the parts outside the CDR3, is GAGVSQSPSNKVTEKGKDVELRCDPISGHTALYWYRQSLGQGLEFLIYFQGNSAPDKSGLPSDRFSAERTGGSVSTLTIQRTQQEDSAVYLCASSLMGRNEQFFGPGTRLTVL.